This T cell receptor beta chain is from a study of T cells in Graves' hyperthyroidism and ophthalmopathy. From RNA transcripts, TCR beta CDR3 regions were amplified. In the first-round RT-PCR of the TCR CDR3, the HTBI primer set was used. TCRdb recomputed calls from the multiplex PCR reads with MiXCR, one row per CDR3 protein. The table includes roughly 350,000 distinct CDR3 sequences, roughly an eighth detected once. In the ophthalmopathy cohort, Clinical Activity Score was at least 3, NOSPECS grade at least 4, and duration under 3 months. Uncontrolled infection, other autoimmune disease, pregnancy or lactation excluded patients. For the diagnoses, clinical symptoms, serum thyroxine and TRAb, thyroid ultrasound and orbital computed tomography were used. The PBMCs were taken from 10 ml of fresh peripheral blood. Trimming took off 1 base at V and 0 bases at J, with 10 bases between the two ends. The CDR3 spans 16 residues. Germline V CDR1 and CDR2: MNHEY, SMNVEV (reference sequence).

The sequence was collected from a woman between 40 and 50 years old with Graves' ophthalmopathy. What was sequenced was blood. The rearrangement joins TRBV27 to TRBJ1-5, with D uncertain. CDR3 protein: CASSLLADYSNQPQHF. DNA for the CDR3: TGTGCCAGCAGTTTATTAGCAGACTATAGCAATCAGCCCCAGCATTTT.